This is a list of T cell receptor beta chains from one sample in a study of T cell changes during pregnancy in multiple sclerosis. Here immunoSEQ multiplex PCR was the method, and the copy in TCRdb shows in-frame clones only, minus some. The table shows under 80,000 clones, with roughly 94% occurring only once. The sequenced sample was peripheral blood, obtained in the third trimester of pregnancy. The receptors come from a female donor with multiple sclerosis, enrolled in a pregnancy study. CDR3s include the opening cysteine and the closing phenylalanine or tryptophan. D genes are given only for firm matches. A clone size is listed for some rows: how often the clone was seen (once, few, many), or a class if it is expanded.

v_call	clone_size	d_call	j_call	cdr3_nt	cdr3_aa
TRBV19	.	.	TRBJ2-7	TGTGCCAGTAGTATAAGGAACCAGGTGGGCGAGCAGTACTTC	CASSIRNQVGEQYF
TRBV14	.	TRBD2	TRBJ2-4	TGTGCCAGCAGCCTGATGGGACTAGGAAACATTCAGTACTTC	CASSLMGLGNIQYF
TRBV7-9	.	.	TRBJ1-2	TGTGCCAGCAGCTTATCTGGCGGTGGCTACACCTTC	CASSLSGGGYTF
TRBV18	.	.	TRBJ2-1	TGTGCCAGCTCACCATATACCTACAATGAGCAGTTCTTC	CASSPYTYNEQFF
TRBV28	.	.	TRBJ1-1	TGTGCCAGCAGTTTGGGGGGGACGACTGAAGCTTTCTTT	CASSLGGTTEAFF
TRBV5-6	.	.	TRBJ1-1	TGTGCCAGCAGCTTAGGGGCCTACAGGACTGAAGCTTTCTTT	CASSLGAYRTEAFF
TRBV7-3	.	.	TRBJ2-1	TGTGCCAGCAGCATGGACTTCTACAATGAGCAGTTCTTC	CASSMDFYNEQFF
TRBV6-6	.	.	TRBJ2-2	TGTGCCAGCAGTACCCCAACAGGTCCCGGGGAGCTGTTTTTT	CASSTPTGPGELFF
TRBV6-5	.	TRBD1	TRBJ1-3	TGTGCCAGCAGTTACTCTGTCAGGGGGCGAGGAAACACCATATATTTT	CASSYSVRGRGNTIYF
TRBV9	.	TRBD1	TRBJ1-6	TGTGCCAGCAGCGTGGGACAGGGTCATTCACCCCTCCACTTT	CASSVGQGHSPLHF
TRBV5-1	.	TRBD1	TRBJ1-5	TGCGCCAGCAGGCTGAAGGGGGACAGGGGGCACAGCAATCAGCCCCAGCATTTT	CASRLKGDRGHSNQPQHF
TRBV29-1	.	.	TRBJ1-2	TGCAGCGTTGGGTCCCCACAGGGAAGAACCTATGGCTACACCTTC	CSVGSPQGRTYGYTF
TRBV18	once	.	TRBJ1-4	TGTGCCAGCTCACCGGACAGTCCTAATGAAAAACTGTTTTTT	CASSPDSPNEKLFF
TRBV19	.	.	TRBJ1-4	TGTGCCAGTAGTATGAGTACTAATGAAAAACTGTTTTTT	CASSMSTNEKLFF
TRBV6-1	.	TRBD2	TRBJ2-7	TGTGCCAGCACAACTCGGGGGGGGGACGAGCAGTACTTC	CASTTRGGDEQYF
TRBV25-1	.	.	TRBJ1-2	TGTGCCAGCAGTGGGAATCACAGGGCCACTAACTATGGCTACACCTTC	CASSGNHRATNYGYTF
TRBV6-1	.	.	TRBJ1-1	TGTGCCAGCAGTGATCGACGGGACACTGAAGCTTTCTTT	CASSDRRDTEAFF
TRBV15	.	TRBD2	TRBJ2-1	TGTGCCACCAGCAGCGCCGATCTGGGACTAGCGGGCAATGAGCAGTTCTTC	CATSSADLGLAGNEQFF
TRBV27	once	.	TRBJ2-7	TGTGCCAGCAGTCGTTCGGGACTCCCCTACGAGCAGTACTTC	CASSRSGLPYEQYF
TRBV6-6	.	.	TRBJ2-5	TGTGCCAGCAGTGGGGGGGCAACTCAAGAGACCCAGTACTTC	CASSGGATQETQYF
TRBV6-4	.	TRBD2	TRBJ2-3	TGTGCCAGCAGTGAGCGGGGGGGCACAGATACGCAGTATTTT	CASSERGGTDTQYF
TRBV18	.	.	TRBJ1-2	TGTGCCAGCTCACCATCAGACAGCCTCTATGGCTACACCTTC	CASSPSDSLYGYTF
TRBV18	once	.	TRBJ2-1	TGTGCCAGCTCACCTGAGCTCGAGCGGTTCTTC	CASSPELERFF
TRBV7-3	.	.	TRBJ2-7	TGTGCCAGCAGCCCGACTCCCGGGAGCTCCTACGAGCAGTACTTC	CASSPTPGSSYEQYF
TRBV18	.	TRBD1	TRBJ1-6	TGTGCCAGCTCAGGAGGACAGGGAACGATTTCACCCCTCCACTTT	CASSGGQGTISPLHF
TRBV18	.	.	TRBJ1-2	TGTGCCAGCTCACCTGACAGAACCGGGGGCTACACCTTC	CASSPDRTGGYTF
TRBV25-1	.	.	TRBJ2-3	TGTGCCAGCAGTGAGACAGGCGCACTAGATACGCAGTATTTT	CASSETGALDTQYF
TRBV7-6	.	.	TRBJ2-2	TGTGCCAGCAGCTTTCGGGGCACCGGGGAGCTGTTTTTT	CASSFRGTGELFF
TRBV7-3	.	.	TRBJ1-5	TGTGCCAGCAGCTTAAACGGAGGGGCAAATCAGCCCCAGCATTTT	CASSLNGGANQPQHF
TRBV27	.	TRBD1	TRBJ1-1	TGTGCCAGCAGTTTAGGCAGGGGGCTTCGAGCTTTCTTT	CASSLGRGLRAFF
TRBV6-5	.	TRBD2	TRBJ2-2	TGTGCCAGCAGTTACTCGCCAGCGGGGGGTGGCGGGGAGCTGTTTTTT	CASSYSPAGGGGELFF
TRBV4-3	.	.	TRBJ1-1	TGCGCCAGCAGCCAAGATACAGGGCGAAGCACTGAAGCTTTCTTT	CASSQDTGRSTEAFF
TRBV7-6	once	.	TRBJ2-7	TGTGCCAGCAGCTTAAATTCAGTCGGTAGCGGAGCCTACGAGCAGTACTTC	CASSLNSVGSGAYEQYF
TRBV5-8	.	.	TRBJ2-4	TGTGCCAGCAGCTTGTCTCGTCAAAACATTCAGTACTTC	CASSLSRQNIQYF
TRBV11-2	.	.	TRBJ2-2	TGTGCCAGCAGCTTTCACTCCGGGGAGCTGTTTTTT	CASSFHSGELFF
TRBV2	few	.	TRBJ1-3	TGTGCCAGCAAGGCGGGACGGGCGAACTCTGGAAACACCATATATTTT	CASKAGRANSGNTIYF
TRBV18	.	TRBD2	TRBJ2-7	TGTGCCAGCTCACCCCCCGAGCGGGGCACCTACGAGCAGTACTTC	CASSPPERGTYEQYF
TRBV9	.	.	TRBJ1-5	TGTGCCAGCAGCGTAGGGGCGGGGGATCAGCCCCAGCATTTT	CASSVGAGDQPQHF
TRBV28	.	.	TRBJ1-5	TGTGCCAGCAGTTTATTAGGCAATCAGCCCCAGCATTTT	CASSLLGNQPQHF
TRBV9	.	.	TRBJ1-1	TGTGCCAGCAGCGGCCGGCCCGGGGGGGGAAGAAGGGACACTGAAGCTTTCTTT	CASSGRPGGGRRDTEAFF
TRBV7-2	.	TRBD2	TRBJ2-2	TGTGCCAGCAGCCCCCGTGTGGTAGCGGGGGGAACCGGGGAGCTGTTTTTT	CASSPRVVAGGTGELFF
TRBV7-9	.	TRBD1	TRBJ1-3	TGTGCCAGCAGCTCCTCCAGGGGGACAGGAAACACCATATATTTT	CASSSSRGTGNTIYF
TRBV25-1	.	TRBD1	TRBJ1-2	TGTGCCAGCAGGGGACAGGGGGGCTTATATGGCTACACCTTC	CASRGQGGLYGYTF
TRBV7-2	.	.	TRBJ2-1	TGTGCCAGCAGCCAAGGATCGGGGAGACGTGAGCAGTTCTTC	CASSQGSGRREQFF
TRBV9	.	.	TRBJ2-5	TGTGCCAGCAGCGTACAGGGGATGGGGGAGACCCAGTACTTC	CASSVQGMGETQYF
TRBV5-5	.	TRBD2	TRBJ2-5	TGTGCCAGCAGCTTCAACAAACTAGCGGGGGGGCCGGGTCAAGAGACCCAGTACTTC	CASSFNKLAGGPGQETQYF
TRBV2	few	TRBD1	TRBJ1-1	TGTGCCAGCAATAAGGACAGGGGCACTGAAGCTTTCTTT	CASNKDRGTEAFF
TRBV7-8	few	.	TRBJ1-4	TGTGCCAGCAGGGACCGGGGGAGGGATTTCGAAAAACTGTTTTTT	CASRDRGRDFEKLFF
TRBV9	.	TRBD2	TRBJ2-1	TGTGCCAGCAGCTCGGGACTAGTGTACAATGAGCAGTTCTTC	CASSSGLVYNEQFF
TRBV6-6	.	.	TRBJ2-5	TGTGCCAGCAGTCAGGAAGAGACCCAGTACTTC	CASSQEETQYF
TRBV5-1	.	.	TRBJ2-3	TGCGCCAGCAGCTTGGACCAGGGGCCGGGCACAGATACGCAGTATTTT	CASSLDQGPGTDTQYF
TRBV7-9	.	.	TRBJ1-2	TGTGCCAGCAGCTTAGACTTCTATGGCTACACCTTC	CASSLDFYGYTF
TRBV6-1	.	TRBD1	TRBJ2-1	TGTGCCAGCAGTAAAGCGGACAGGGGGCCCCTCAATGAGCAGTTCTTC	CASSKADRGPLNEQFF
TRBV12-5	.	.	TRBJ2-1	TGTGCTAGTGGTCCCCTCTGGAGTCCTGAGCAGTTCTTC	CASGPLWSPEQFF
TRBV4-1	.	TRBD1	TRBJ1-2	TGCGCCAGCAGCCAGTCCCGGGACAGACTAGGAGGGGACTATGGCTACACCTTC	CASSQSRDRLGGDYGYTF
TRBV5-4	.	TRBD1	TRBJ1-1	TGTGCCAGCAGGGCAGGGGGCATCGGCACTGAAGCTTTCTTT	CASRAGGIGTEAFF
TRBV9	.	TRBD2	TRBJ2-4	TGTGCCAGCACCCCTGGGACTAGCGGGGGGCCCGGGTACTTC	CASTPGTSGGPGYF
TRBV13	.	TRBD2	TRBJ2-1	TGTGCCAGCAGCTTATCAGGGTCGGGAGGGGGTGAGCAGTTCTTC	CASSLSGSGGGEQFF
TRBV18	once	TRBD1	TRBJ1-5	TGTGCCAGCTCCCCAATTCCGACAGGGGCAATAAGTCAGCCCCAGCATTTT	CASSPIPTGAISQPQHF
TRBV5-5	.	TRBD1	TRBJ2-1	TGTGCCAGCAGACTTAGCTGGACAGGGACCAATGAGCAGTTCTTC	CASRLSWTGTNEQFF